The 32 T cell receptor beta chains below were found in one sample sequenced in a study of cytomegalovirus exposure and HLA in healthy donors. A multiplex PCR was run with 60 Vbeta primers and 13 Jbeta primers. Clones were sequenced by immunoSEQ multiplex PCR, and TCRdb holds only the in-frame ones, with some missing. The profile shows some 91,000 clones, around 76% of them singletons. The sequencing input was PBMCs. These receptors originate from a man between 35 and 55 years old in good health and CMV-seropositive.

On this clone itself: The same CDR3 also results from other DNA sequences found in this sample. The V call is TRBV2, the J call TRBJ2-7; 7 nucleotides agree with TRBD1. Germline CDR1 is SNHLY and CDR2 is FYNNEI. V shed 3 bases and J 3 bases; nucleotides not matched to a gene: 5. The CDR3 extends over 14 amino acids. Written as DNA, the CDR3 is TGTGCCAGCAGTGAGCGGCAGGGGGTCTACGAGCAGTACTTC. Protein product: CASSERQGVYEQYF. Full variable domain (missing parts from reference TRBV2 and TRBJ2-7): EPEVTQTPSHQVTQMGQEVILRCVPISNHLYFYWYRQILGQKVEFLVSFYNNEISEKSEIFDDQFSVERPDGSNFTLKIRSTKLEDSAMYFCASSERQGVYEQYFGPGTRLTVT.

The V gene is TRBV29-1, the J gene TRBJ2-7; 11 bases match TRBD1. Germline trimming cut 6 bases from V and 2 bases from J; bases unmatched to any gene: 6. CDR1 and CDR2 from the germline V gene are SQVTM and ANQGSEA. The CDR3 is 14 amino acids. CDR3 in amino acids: CSVGRTGGPYEQYF. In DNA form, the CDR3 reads TGCAGCGTGGGAAGGACAGGGGGCCCCTACGAGCAGTACTTC.

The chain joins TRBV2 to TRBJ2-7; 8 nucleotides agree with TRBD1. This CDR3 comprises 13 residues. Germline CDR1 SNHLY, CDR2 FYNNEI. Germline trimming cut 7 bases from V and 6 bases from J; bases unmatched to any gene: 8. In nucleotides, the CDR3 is TGTGCCAGCAATTCTCAGGGGGCGGGCGAGCAGTACTTC. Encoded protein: CASNSQGAGEQYF.

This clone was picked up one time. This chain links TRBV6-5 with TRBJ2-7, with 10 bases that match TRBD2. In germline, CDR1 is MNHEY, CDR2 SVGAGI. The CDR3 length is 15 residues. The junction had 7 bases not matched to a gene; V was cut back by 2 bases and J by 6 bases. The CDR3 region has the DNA TGTGCCAGCAGTTACGATGCTAGCGGGAGCCGCGAGCAGTACTTC. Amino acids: CASSYDASGSREQYF.

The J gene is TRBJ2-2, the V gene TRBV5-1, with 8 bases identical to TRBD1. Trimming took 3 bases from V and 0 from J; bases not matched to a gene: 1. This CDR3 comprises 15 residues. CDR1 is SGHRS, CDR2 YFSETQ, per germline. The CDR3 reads CASSWTGPNTGELFF. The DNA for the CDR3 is TGCGCCAGCAGCTGGACAGGGCCGAACACCGGGGAGCTGTTTTTT.

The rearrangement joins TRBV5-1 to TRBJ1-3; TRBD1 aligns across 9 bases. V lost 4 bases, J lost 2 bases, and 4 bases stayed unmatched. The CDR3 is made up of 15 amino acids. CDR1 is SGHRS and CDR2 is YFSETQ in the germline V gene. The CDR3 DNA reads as TGCGCCAGCAGCGAACAGGGGGCTACTGGAAACACCATATATTTT. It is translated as CASSEQGATGNTIYF.

The CDR3 bases are TGTGCCAGCAGCCCGCGAGGTGAGACCCAGTACTTC. It translates to CASSPRGETQYF. This chain joins TRBV7-9 and TRBJ2-5; D gene unclear. This CDR3 has 12 residues. V was cut by 5 bases and J by 5 bases, with 9 bases left in between. Germline V lookup: CDR1 SEHNR, CDR2 FQNEAQ (reference sequence).

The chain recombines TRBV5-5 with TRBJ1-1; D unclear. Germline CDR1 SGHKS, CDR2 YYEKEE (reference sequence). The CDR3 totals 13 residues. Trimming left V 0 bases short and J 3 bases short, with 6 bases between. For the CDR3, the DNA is TGTGCCAGCAGCTTGGTTACAGACACTGAAGCTTTCTTT. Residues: CASSLVTDTEAFF.

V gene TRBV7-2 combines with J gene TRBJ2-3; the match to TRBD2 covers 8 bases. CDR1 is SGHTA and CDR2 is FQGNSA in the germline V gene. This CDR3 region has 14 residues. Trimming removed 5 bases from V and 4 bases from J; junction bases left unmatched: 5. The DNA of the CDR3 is TGTGCCAGCAGCCCGGGAGGGCCCCCAGATACGCAGTATTTT. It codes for CASSPGGPPDTQYF.

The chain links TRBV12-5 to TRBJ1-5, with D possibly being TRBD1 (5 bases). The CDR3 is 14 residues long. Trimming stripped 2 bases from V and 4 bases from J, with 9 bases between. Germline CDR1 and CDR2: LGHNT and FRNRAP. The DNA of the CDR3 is TGTGCTAGTGGTTTGTCGACAGTAAATCAGCCCCAGCATTTT. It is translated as CASGLSTVNQPQHF.

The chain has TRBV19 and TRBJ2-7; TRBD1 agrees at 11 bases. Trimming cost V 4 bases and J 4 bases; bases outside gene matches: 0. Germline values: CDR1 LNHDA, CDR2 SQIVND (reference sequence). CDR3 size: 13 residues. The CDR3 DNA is TGTGCCAGTAGTAGGGACAGGGGGTACGAGCAGTACTTC. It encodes CASSRDRGYEQYF.

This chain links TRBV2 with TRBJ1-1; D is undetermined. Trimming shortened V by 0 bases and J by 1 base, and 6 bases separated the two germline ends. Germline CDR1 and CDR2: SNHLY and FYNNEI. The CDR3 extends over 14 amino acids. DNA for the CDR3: TGTGCCAGCAGTGAAGCGGGGAGGAACACTGAAGCTTTCTTT. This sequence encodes CASSEAGRNTEAFF.

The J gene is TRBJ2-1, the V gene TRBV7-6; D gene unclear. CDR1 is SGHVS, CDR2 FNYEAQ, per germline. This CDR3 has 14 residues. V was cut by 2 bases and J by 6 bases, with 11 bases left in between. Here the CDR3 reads CASSLLSGGNEQFF. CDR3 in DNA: TGTGCCAGCAGCTTACTTTCGGGTGGCAATGAGCAGTTCTTC.

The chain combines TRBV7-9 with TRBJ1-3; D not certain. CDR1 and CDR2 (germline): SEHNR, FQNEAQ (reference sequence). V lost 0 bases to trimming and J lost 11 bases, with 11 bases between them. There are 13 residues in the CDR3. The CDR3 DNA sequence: TGTGCCAGCAGCTTAGCCGGCGGGTCAGCCATATATTTT. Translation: CASSLAGGSAIYF.

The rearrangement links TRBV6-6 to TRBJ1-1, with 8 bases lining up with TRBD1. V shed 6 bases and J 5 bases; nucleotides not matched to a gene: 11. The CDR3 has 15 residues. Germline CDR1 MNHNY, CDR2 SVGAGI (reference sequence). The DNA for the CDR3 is TGTGCCAGCAGCGATCCAGGGGGCCCTCGTACTGAAGCTTTCTTT. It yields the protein CASSDPGGPRTEAFF.

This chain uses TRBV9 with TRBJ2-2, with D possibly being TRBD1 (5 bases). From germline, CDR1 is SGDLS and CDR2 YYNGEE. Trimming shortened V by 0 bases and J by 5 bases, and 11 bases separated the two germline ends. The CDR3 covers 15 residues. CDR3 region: CASSVEGAQTGELFF. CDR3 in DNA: TGTGCCAGCAGCGTAGAAGGGGCGCAAACCGGGGAGCTGTTTTTT.

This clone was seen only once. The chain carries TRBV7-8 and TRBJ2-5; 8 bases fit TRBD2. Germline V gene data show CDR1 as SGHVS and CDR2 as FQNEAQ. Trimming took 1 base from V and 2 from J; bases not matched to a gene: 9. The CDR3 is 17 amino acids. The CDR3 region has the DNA TGTGCCAGCAGCTTAGGCCCGACGGGGGGGCGGCAAGAGACCCAGTACTTC. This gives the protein CASSLGPTGGRQETQYF.

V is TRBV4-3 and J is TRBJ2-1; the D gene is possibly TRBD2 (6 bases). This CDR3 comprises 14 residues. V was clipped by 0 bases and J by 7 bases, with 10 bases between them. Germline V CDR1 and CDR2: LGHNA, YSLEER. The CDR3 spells CASSQDGGINEQFF. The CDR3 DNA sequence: TGCGCCAGCAGCCAAGACGGCGGGATAAATGAGCAGTTCTTC.

The CDR3 DNA is TGTGCCAGCAGCCCGCACAGGGAATCCTACAATGAGCAGTTCTTC. This encodes CASSPHRESYNEQFF. The chain carries TRBV11-1 and TRBJ2-1; D perhaps matches TRBD1 (6 bases). From germline, CDR1 is SGHAT and CDR2 FQDESV (reference sequence). The V gene lost 5 bases and the J gene lost 1 base, with 12 bases spanning the gap. The CDR3 is 15 amino acids.

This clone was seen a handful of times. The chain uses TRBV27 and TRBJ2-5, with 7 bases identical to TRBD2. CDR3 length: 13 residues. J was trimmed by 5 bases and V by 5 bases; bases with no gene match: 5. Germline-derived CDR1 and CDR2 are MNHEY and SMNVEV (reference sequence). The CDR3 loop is CASSKTSRETQYF. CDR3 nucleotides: TGTGCCAGCAGTAAGACTAGCCGGGAGACCCAGTACTTC.

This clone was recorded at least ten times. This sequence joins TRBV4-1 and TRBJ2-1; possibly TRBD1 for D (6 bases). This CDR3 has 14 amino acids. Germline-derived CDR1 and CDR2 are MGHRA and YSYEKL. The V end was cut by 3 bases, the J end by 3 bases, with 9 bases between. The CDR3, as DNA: TGCGCCAGCAGCCATCCGGACAGCTACAATGAGCAGTTCTTC. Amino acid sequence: CASSHPDSYNEQFF.

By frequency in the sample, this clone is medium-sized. CDR3 coding DNA: TGTGCCAGCAGCTACAGGGTTGCCTACACCTTC. Translation: CASSYRVAYTF. This chain joins TRBV5-6 and TRBJ1-2, with D perhaps matching TRBD1 (6 bases). The V gene lost 3 bases and the J gene lost 10 bases, with 10 bases spanning the gap. CDR3 size: 11 residues. CDR1 is SGHDT, CDR2 YYEEEE, per germline.

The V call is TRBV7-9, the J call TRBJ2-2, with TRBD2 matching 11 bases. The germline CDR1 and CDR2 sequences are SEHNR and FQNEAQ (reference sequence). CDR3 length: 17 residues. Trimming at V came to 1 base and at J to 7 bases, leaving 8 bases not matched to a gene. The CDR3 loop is CASSLVASGRNRGELFF. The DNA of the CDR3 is TGTGCCAGCAGCTTAGTTGCTAGCGGGAGGAATCGCGGGGAGCTGTTTTTT. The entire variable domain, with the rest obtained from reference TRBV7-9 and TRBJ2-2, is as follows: DTGVSQNPRHKITKRGQNVTFRCDPISEHNRLYWYRQTLGQGPEFLTYFQNEAQLEKSRLLSDRFSAERPKGSFSTLEIQRTEQGDSAMYLCASSLVASGRNRGELFFGEGSRLTVL.

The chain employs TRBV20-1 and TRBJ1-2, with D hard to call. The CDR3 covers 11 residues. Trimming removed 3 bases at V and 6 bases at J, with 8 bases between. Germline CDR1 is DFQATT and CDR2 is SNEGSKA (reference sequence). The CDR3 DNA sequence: TGCAGTGCTAGTGGGCTGGATGGCTACACCTTC. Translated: CSASGLDGYTF.

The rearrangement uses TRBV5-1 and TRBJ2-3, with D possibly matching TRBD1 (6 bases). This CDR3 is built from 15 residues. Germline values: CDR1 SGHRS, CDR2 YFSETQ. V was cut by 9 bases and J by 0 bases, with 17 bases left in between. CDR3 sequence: CATAVGQPSTDTQYF. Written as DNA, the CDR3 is TGCGCCACCGCCGTTGGACAGCCTAGCACAGATACGCAGTATTTT.

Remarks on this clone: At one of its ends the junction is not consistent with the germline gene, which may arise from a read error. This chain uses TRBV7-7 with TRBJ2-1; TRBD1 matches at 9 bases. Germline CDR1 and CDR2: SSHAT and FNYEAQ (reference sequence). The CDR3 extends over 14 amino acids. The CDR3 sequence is CASSYGGQGYEQFF. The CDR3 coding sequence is TGTGCTAGCAGCTACGGGGGACAGGGTTATGAGCAGTTCTTC. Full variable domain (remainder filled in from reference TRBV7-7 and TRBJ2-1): GAGVSQSPRYKVTKRGQDVTLRCDPISSHATLYWYQQALGQGPEFLTYFNYEAQPDKSGLPSDRFSAERPEGSISTLTIQRTEQRDSAMYRCASSYGGQGYEQFFGPGTRLTVL.

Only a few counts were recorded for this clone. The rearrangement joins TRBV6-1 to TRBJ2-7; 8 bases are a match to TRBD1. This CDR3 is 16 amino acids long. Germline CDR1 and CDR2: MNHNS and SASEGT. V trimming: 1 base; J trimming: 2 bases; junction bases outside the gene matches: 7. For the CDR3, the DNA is TGTGCCAGCAGTGAAGTGGGGGACAGGTACGCCTACGAGCAGTACTTC. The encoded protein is CASSEVGDRYAYEQYF.

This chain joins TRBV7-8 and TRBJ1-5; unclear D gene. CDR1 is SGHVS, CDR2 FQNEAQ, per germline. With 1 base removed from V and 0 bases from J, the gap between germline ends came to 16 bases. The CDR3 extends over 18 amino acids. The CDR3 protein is CASSLVAAGGDSNQPQHF. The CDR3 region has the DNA TGTGCCAGCAGCTTAGTAGCCGCGGGAGGAGATAGCAATCAGCCCCAGCATTTT.

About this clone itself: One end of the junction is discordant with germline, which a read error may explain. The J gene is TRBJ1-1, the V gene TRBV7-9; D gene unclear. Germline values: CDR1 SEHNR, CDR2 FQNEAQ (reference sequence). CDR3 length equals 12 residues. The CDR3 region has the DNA TGTTCCAGCAGCTCTTTAAGAGGTGAAGCTTTCTTT. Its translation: CSSSSLRGEAFF.

CDR3 amino acids: CASSQDRTSGVLETQYF. The CDR3 nucleotides read TGCGCCAGCAGCCAAGATCGGACTAGCGGAGTTCTGGAGACCCAGTACTTC. V is TRBV4-3 and J is TRBJ2-5; 10 bases match TRBD2. The CDR3 runs to 17 residues. Per germline, CDR1 LGHNA and CDR2 YSLEER. V trimming: 0 bases; J trimming: 5 bases; junction bases outside the gene matches: 9.

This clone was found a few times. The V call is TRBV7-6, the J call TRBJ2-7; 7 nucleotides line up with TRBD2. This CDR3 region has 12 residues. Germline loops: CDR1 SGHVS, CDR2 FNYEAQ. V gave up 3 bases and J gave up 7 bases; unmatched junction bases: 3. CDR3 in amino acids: CASSLGGCEQYF. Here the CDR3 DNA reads TGTGCCAGCAGCTTGGGGGGGTGTGAGCAGTACTTC.

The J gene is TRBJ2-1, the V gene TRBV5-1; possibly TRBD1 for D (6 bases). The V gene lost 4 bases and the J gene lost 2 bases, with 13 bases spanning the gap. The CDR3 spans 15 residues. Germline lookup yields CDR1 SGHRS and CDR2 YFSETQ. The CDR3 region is CASSPGHDTYNEQFF. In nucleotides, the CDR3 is TGCGCCAGCAGCCCGGGACACGATACCTACAATGAGCAGTTCTTC.